The rows below give T cell receptor beta chains drawn from one sample of a study of T cell responses to AZD1222 COVID-19 vaccine. TCRdb keeps only in-frame clones here, not all; method: immunoSEQ multiplex PCR. The sample yields fewer than 200,000 clones, approximately 90% seen once. Sequenced material: peripheral blood, taken on day 0 of AZD1222 vaccination. These receptors originate from an adult in good health. CDR3s include the opening cysteine and the closing phenylalanine or tryptophan. Fields, in order: clone size, V gene, D gene, CDR3 length, J gene, CDR3 DNA, CDR3 protein. D genes are given only for firm matches. Size is omitted from some rows. Given values are once, few, many or a class for expanded clones.

clone size: NA; V gene: TRBV7-2; D gene: NA; CDR3 length: 13; J gene: TRBJ1-1; CDR3 DNA: TGTGCCAGCAGCCGTTACCAAAACACTGAAGCTTTCTTT; CDR3 protein: CASSRYQNTEAFF
clone size: NA; V gene: TRBV20-1; D gene: TRBD1; CDR3 length: 18; J gene: TRBJ2-7; CDR3 DNA: TGCAGTGCTAGTGGGGGACAGAGGTCGTGGTATTCGGCTCACGAGCAGTACTTC; CDR3 protein: CSASGGQRSWYSAHEQYF
clone size: few; V gene: TRBV4-2; D gene: NA; CDR3 length: 15; J gene: TRBJ1-1; CDR3 DNA: TGTGCCAGCAGCCAACAAGAGGGGGGGAACACTGAAGCTTTCTTT; CDR3 protein: CASSQQEGGNTEAFF
clone size: NA; V gene: TRBV7-9; D gene: NA; CDR3 length: 14; J gene: TRBJ1-1; CDR3 DNA: TGTGCCAGCAGCGCGCCCCGAACGGTCACTGAAGCTTTCTTT; CDR3 protein: CASSAPRTVTEAFF
clone size: NA; V gene: TRBV28; D gene: NA; CDR3 length: 16; J gene: TRBJ2-1; CDR3 DNA: TGTGCCAGCAGTTTATACGCGCGGGCTAAACCCAATGAGCAGTTCTTC; CDR3 protein: CASSLYARAKPNEQFF
clone size: NA; V gene: TRBV5-1; D gene: NA; CDR3 length: 14; J gene: TRBJ2-3; CDR3 DNA: TGCGCCAGCAGCTTGACCTGGAATTCAGATACGCAGTATTTT; CDR3 protein: CASSLTWNSDTQYF
clone size: once; V gene: TRBV7-2; D gene: NA; CDR3 length: 13; J gene: TRBJ1-2; CDR3 DNA: TGTGCCAGCAGCTTAGAACGGGGGTCTGGCTACACCTTC; CDR3 protein: CASSLERGSGYTF
clone size: NA; V gene: TRBV27; D gene: TRBD1; CDR3 length: 16; J gene: TRBJ1-6; CDR3 DNA: TGTGCCAGCAGTTTATATTTCAGGGGGCTGTCGTCACCCCTCCACTTT; CDR3 protein: CASSLYFRGLSSPLHF
clone size: NA; V gene: TRBV4-1; D gene: NA; CDR3 length: 15; J gene: TRBJ2-1; CDR3 DNA: TGCGCCAGCAGCCAAACAGCGCTTTCCTACAATGAGCAGTTCTTC; CDR3 protein: CASSQTALSYNEQFF
clone size: NA; V gene: TRBV29-1; D gene: NA; CDR3 length: 11; J gene: TRBJ1-2; CDR3 DNA: TGCAGCGTCGACAGCCCCTATGGCTACACCTTC; CDR3 protein: CSVDSPYGYTF
clone size: few; V gene: TRBV29-1; D gene: NA; CDR3 length: 11; J gene: TRBJ2-3; CDR3 DNA: TGCAGCACGGACTCCGGAGATACGCAGTATTTT; CDR3 protein: CSTDSGDTQYF
clone size: NA; V gene: TRBV6-5; D gene: NA; CDR3 length: 12; J gene: TRBJ1-1; CDR3 DNA: TGTGCCAGCAGTTATGCGAGGGGTGAAGCTTTCTTT; CDR3 protein: CASSYARGEAFF
clone size: NA; V gene: TRBV11-3; D gene: NA; CDR3 length: 16; J gene: TRBJ2-6; CDR3 DNA: TGTGCCAGCAGCTTAGGACGTCCCTCTGGGGCCAACGTCCTGACTTTC; CDR3 protein: CASSLGRPSGANVLTF
clone size: NA; V gene: TRBV7-2; D gene: NA; CDR3 length: 14; J gene: TRBJ2-2; CDR3 DNA: TGTGCCAGCAGTTTTTCGGTGGGGACCGGGGAGCTGTTTTTT; CDR3 protein: CASSFSVGTGELFF
clone size: NA; V gene: TRBV7-2; D gene: TRBD1; CDR3 length: 17; J gene: TRBJ1-3; CDR3 DNA: TGTGCCAGCAGCCTCAGGACAGGGAGTTCTATACGAAACACCATATATTTT; CDR3 protein: CASSLRTGSSIRNTIYF